This passage covers 10 T cell receptor beta chains from one sample sequenced in a study of OX40 agonist ivuxolimab in advanced cancers. Sequenced by immunoSEQ multiplex PCR; TCRdb stores in-frame clones only, minus some. Of tens of thousands of clones listed, around 77% are singletons. The sample here was CD4+ or CD8+ T cells sorted from blood, taken in a trial of the OX40 agonist ivuxolimab. The source of these receptors is an adult with an advanced solid tumor such as melanoma, head and neck, liver or kidney cancer.

The chain couples TRBV10-1 to TRBJ1-1; 7 nucleotides agree with TRBD1. Germline CDR1 is WNHNN and CDR2 is SYGVQD (reference sequence). The CDR3 is 14 amino acids. The trim removed 2 bases at V and 0 bases at J, leaving 0 bases unmatched. As DNA, the CDR3 is TGCGCCAGCAGTGAGGACAGGGTGAACACTGAAGCTTTCTTT. It codes for CASSEDRVNTEAFF.

The gene calls are TRBV7-8 and TRBJ2-5; 10 nucleotides line up with TRBD2. Germline lookup yields CDR1 SGHVS and CDR2 FQNEAQ. CDR3 size: 22 residues. V lost 6 bases, J lost 5 bases, and 30 bases stayed unmatched. CDR3 DNA sequence: TGTGCCAGCAGGACCTCGGCGGGGTTAGCGGGAGGACTTGGGGGAAATTTGGAGACCCAGTACTTC. It is translated as CASRTSAGLAGGLGGNLETQYF.

This chain connects TRBV10-3 to TRBJ1-2; maybe TRBD1 (5 bases). The CDR3 is 12 amino acids. Trimming removed 7 bases at V and 4 bases at J, with 10 bases between. Looked up from germline, CDR1 is ENHRY and CDR2 is SYGVKD. CDR3 amino acids: CAIMGDVYGYTF. In DNA, the CDR3 is TGTGCCATCATGGGGGATGTCTATGGCTACACCTTC.

This clone was picked up a small number of times. The J gene is TRBJ2-7, the V gene TRBV4-1; 9 nucleotides match TRBD1. CDR3 length: 14 amino acids. The germline V gene has CDR1 MGHRA and CDR2 YSYEKL. J gave up 0 bases and V 4 bases, and 1 base lay outside the gene matches. CDR3 in amino acids: CASSLGQGSYEQYF. The CDR3 region has the DNA TGCGCCAGCAGCCTGGGACAGGGCTCCTACGAGCAGTACTTC.

The CDR3 here is CASSYGTNYGYTF. The CDR3 DNA follows: TGTGCCAGCAGTTACGGCACTAACTATGGCTACACCTTC. The V and J genes are TRBV6-5 and TRBJ1-2; the D is unclear. Looked up from germline, CDR1 is MNHEY and CDR2 is SVGAGI. This CDR3 has 13 amino acids. Trimming took 2 bases from V and 0 from J, leaving 4 bases between them.

This clone was picked up many times. V usage is TRBV19 and J usage is TRBJ2-1; 7 positions agree with TRBD2. The CDR3 contains 15 residues. Germline values: CDR1 LNHDA, CDR2 SQIVND (reference sequence). V lost 7 bases, J lost 9 bases, and 15 bases stayed unmatched. For the CDR3, the DNA is TGTGCCAGTAAACACGCTAGCGGCCCTCTTGGTGAGCAGTTCTTC. As protein: CASKHASGPLGEQFF.

V gene TRBV6-1 combines with J gene TRBJ2-5, with D unresolved. The DNA matches TRBJ2-7 better at its end, which makes the J call doubtful. The CDR3 consists of 12 residues. Germline V gene sequence: CDR1 MNHNS, CDR2 SASEGT. The CDR3 DNA reads TGTGCCAGCAGTGAACCCCAGCGCGAGCAGTACTTC. Protein product: CASSEPQREQYF.

J is TRBJ2-1 and V is TRBV28; TRBD2 agrees at 14 bases. From germline, CDR1 is MDHEN and CDR2 SYDVKM. Germline trimming cut 7 bases from V and 2 bases from J; bases unmatched to any gene: 10. The CDR3 runs 18 residues. This CDR3 is CASIHGTSGGYAYNEQFF. The DNA of the CDR3 is TGTGCCAGCATCCACGGGACTAGCGGGGGCTATGCCTACAATGAGCAGTTCTTC. Drawing the rest from reference TRBV28 and TRBJ2-1, the complete variable domain is DVKVTQSSRYLVKRTGEKVFLECVQDMDHENMFWYRQDPGLGLRLIYFSYDVKMKEKGDIPEGYSVSREKKERFSLILESASTNQTSMYLCASIHGTSGGYAYNEQFFGPGTRLTVL.

The rearrangement links TRBV5-6 to TRBJ2-1, with 7 bases lining up with TRBD2. With V trimmed by 2 bases and J by 4 bases, 9 bases remained unmatched. This CDR3 has 16 amino acids. Germline V lookup: CDR1 SGHDT, CDR2 YYEEEE. The CDR3 region has the DNA TGTGCCAGCAGCTTATATCCGGGGGGACTTTACAATGAGCAGTTCTTC. This codes for CASSLYPGGLYNEQFF.

This clone was detected a few times. One end of the junction fails to match germline, which may point to a read error. This chain uses TRBV19 with TRBJ2-7; 11 bases map to TRBD2. Germline V gene data show CDR1 as LNHDA and CDR2 as SQIVND (reference sequence). This CDR3 contains 15 residues. This chain's CDR3 is CASSTGLAVPYEQYF. Here the CDR3 DNA reads TGTGCCAGTAGTACGGGACTAGCGGTTCCCTATGAGCAGTACTTC.